Included here is one TCR beta chain sequence, with context. This clonotype was seen more than once but under ten times. Its antigen is currently not known. Per-base quality was not reported, and no clone a single base away is much larger than it. These data come from a study of CD8 T cells in ankylosing spondylitis (dated by TCRdb to 2015 to 2018). Looking at the study overall: The study set out to find disease-linked TCR variants by profiling T cell receptor beta repertoires in ankylosing spondylitis patients and healthy donors. The full study cohort comprised 20 to 30 ankylosing spondylitis patients and approximately 100 healthy donors. Peripheral blood samples were taken, and synovial fluid was additionally collected from ankylosing spondylitis patients. What the study reported, not specific to this receptor: The disease-linked clones showed a CD8+ phenotype and occurred at relatively low frequencies in peripheral blood. Some TCR beta motif variants had previously been reported in synovial fluid and blood of reactive arthritis patients, which suggested common disease-initiation mechanisms. The disease-linked clones were reported as significantly enriched in matched synovial fluid samples from ankylosing spondylitis patients. A TCR beta motif of several highly homologous amino acid variants appeared characteristic of blood from ankylosing spondylitis patients.

TCRdb records Illumina HiSeq 2500 as the sequencer. TCR beta libraries were prepared by quantitative 5'-RACE with molecular barcodes. The paper's data handling went like this. A new computational method, built on a probabilistic model of VDJ rearrangement, was used to identify disease-linked TCR variants. Through fastp at Q25 and MiXCR, TCRdb rebuilt clones from the public reads, retaining in-frame beta chains. Each entry merges the rows of one CDR3 protein and shows their most common DNA and genes. The V and J calls here are based on TCRdb, not the publication. The sample table lists 200,000 to 250,000 distinct CDR3 sequences, roughly 18% of them with a count of one. About 42% of the sample is held by the ten biggest clonotypes. The CDR3 has 15 amino acids, counting the end cysteine and phenylalanine. Only the CDR3 region is kept as DNA, spanning 45 bases read in frame from base 1. V trim: 3 bases; J trim: 5 bases; unmatched bases: 7.

The sequenced material came from blood, either unsorted or a sorted T cell fraction (not recorded which). The origin of this receptor is a male donor with ankylosing spondylitis. The chain is assembled from TRBV12-3 or TRBV12-4 and TRBJ2-1; TRBD1 fits 7 bases in the junction. The DNA sequence follows: TGTGCCAGCAGTTTTCGGCAGGGGGTTCACAATGAGCAGTTCTTC. This encodes CASSFRQGVHNEQFF.